A single sample is the source of the 26 T cell receptor beta chains below, sequenced in a study of PD-L1 blockade in urothelial cancer. This table comes from immunoSEQ multiplex PCR, and its TCRdb copy is limited to in-frame clones, with some not included. Here the sample spans about 110,000 clones, 70% to 85% being singletons. This specimen was PBMCs, taken around atezolizumab (anti-PD-L1) treatment. These receptors were collected from a man over 45 with urothelial cancer.

The rearrangement links TRBV30 to TRBJ2-7; 7 nucleotides match TRBD2. The CDR3 is 12 residues long. V was clipped by 0 bases and J by 13 bases; unmatched bases: 9. Germline V gives CDR1 GTSNPN, CDR2 SVGIG (reference sequence). The CDR3 protein is CAWSVPAGSLYF. The CDR3 DNA sequence: TGTGCCTGGAGTGTCCCAGCGGGGAGCCTCTACTTC.

J is TRBJ2-3 and V is TRBV29-1, with D hard to call. Germline CDR1 and CDR2: SQVTM and ANQGSEA. The V end lost 6 bases, the J end lost 4 bases, and 14 bases lay between the germline ends. The CDR3 consists of 13 residues. CDR3 in amino acids: CSVNLKRSDTQYF. Written as DNA, the CDR3 is TGCAGCGTCAACCTGAAGCGTTCAGATACGCAGTATTTT.

This clone showed up just a few times. The V gene is TRBV5-1, the J gene TRBJ2-7, with D maybe TRBD1 (6 bases). Germline values: CDR1 SGHRS, CDR2 YFSETQ. V lost 4 bases to trimming and J lost 5 bases, with 13 bases between them. The CDR3 is made up of 13 amino acids. The CDR3 DNA reads TGCGCCAGCAGCGGGGGCTCAGGGGACGAGCAGTACTTC. It codes for CASSGGSGDEQYF.

The V gene is TRBV9, the J gene TRBJ2-3; 8 bases align to TRBD2. CDR1 and CDR2 from the germline V gene are SGDLS and YYNGEE. V trimming: 4 bases; J trimming: 2 bases; junction bases outside the gene matches: 9. The CDR3 has 16 amino acids. CDR3 in amino acids: CASSIGGSGVTDTQYF. CDR3 nucleotide sequence: TGTGCCAGCAGCATAGGGGGTAGCGGGGTCACAGATACGCAGTATTTT.

The chain recombines TRBV6-5 with TRBJ2-7, with a tentative D call TRBD2 (6 bases). This CDR3 is built from 14 residues. Per germline, CDR1 MNHEY and CDR2 SVGAGI. V was clipped by 7 bases and J by 1 base, with 14 bases between them. CDR3 DNA sequence: TGTGCCAGCAAACGGGACTTCGCGTCCTACGAGCAGTACTTC. The encoded protein is CASKRDFASYEQYF.

CDR3 in amino acids: CASSPWTGDTGELFF. The CDR3 DNA follows: TGTGCCAGCAGTCCCTGGACAGGGGACACCGGGGAGCTGTTTTTT. The V call is TRBV6-5, the J call TRBJ2-2; 9 nucleotides agree with TRBD1. The germline V gene has CDR1 MNHEY and CDR2 SVGAGI. The CDR3 contains 15 residues. J was trimmed by 3 bases and V by 5 bases; bases with no gene match: 4.

This rearrangement joins TRBV7-9 to TRBJ2-1; 7 nucleotides match TRBD2. V dropped 0 bases and J dropped 5; count of bases not matched to a gene: 4. Germline V lookup: CDR1 SEHNR, CDR2 FQNEAQ (reference sequence). The CDR3 spans 15 residues. CDR3 coding DNA: TGTGCCAGCAGCTTAGCTGGCGGGAGACACAATGAGCAGTTCTTC. It yields the protein CASSLAGGRHNEQFF.

This chain connects TRBV11-2 to TRBJ2-2; maybe TRBD1 (6 bases). Germline V gives CDR1 SGHAT, CDR2 FQNNGV. V was pared by 8 bases and J by 5 bases, with 18 bases between. The CDR3 sequence is 15 residues long. CDR3 sequence (DNA): TGTGCCAGCGAAAAAACAGGGACCCGTACCGGGGAGCTGTTTTTT. This gives the protein CASEKTGTRTGELFF. The full variable domain, rest sourced from reference TRBV11-2 and TRBJ2-2, is EAGVAQSPRYKIIEKRQSVAFWCNPISGHATLYWYQQILGQGPKLLIQFQNNGVVDDSQLPKDRFSAERLKGVDSTLKIQPAKLEDSAVYLCASEKTGTRTGELFFGEGSRLTVL.

The V and J genes are TRBV7-3 and TRBJ1-1; maybe TRBD1 (5 bases). The germline V and J ends were trimmed by 5 bases and 2 bases, with 9 bases remaining between them. In germline, CDR1 is SGHTA, CDR2 FQGTGA. The CDR3 length is 13 residues. The CDR3 reads CASSPGHNTEAFF. CDR3 coding DNA: TGTGCCAGCAGCCCCGGACACAACACTGAAGCTTTCTTT.

This chain links TRBV11-1 with TRBJ1-1; D not certain. CDR1 and CDR2 (germline): SGHAT, FQDESV (reference sequence). Trimming stripped 3 bases from V and 1 base from J, with 6 bases between. This CDR3 region has 13 residues. CDR3 sequence: CASSFRRNTEAFF. For the CDR3, the DNA is TGTGCCAGCAGCTTCCGCAGGAACACTGAAGCTTTCTTT.

This chain uses TRBV28 with TRBJ2-1, with 10 bases fitting TRBD2. The germline V gene encodes CDR1 MDHEN and CDR2 SYDVKM. V shed 9 bases, J shed 2 bases, and the junction held 13 bases outside the gene matches. The CDR3 sequence is 17 residues long. The CDR3 DNA follows: TGTGCCAGTCTCCGCCGAAGCGGGAGGGGAACCTACAATGAGCAGTTCTTC. This encodes CASLRRSGRGTYNEQFF.

This chain connects TRBV5-1 to TRBJ1-1; unclear D gene. CDR1 SGHRS and CDR2 YFSETQ come from the germline V gene. V was shortened by 0 bases and J by 3 bases, with 6 bases between the two germline ends. CDR3 size: 13 residues. The CDR3 DNA is TGCGCCAGCAGCTTGGGGGGAGACACTGAAGCTTTCTTT. Protein product: CASSLGGDTEAFF.

The chain employs TRBV27 and TRBJ2-2; 9 bases align to TRBD2. The germline CDR1 and CDR2 sequences are MNHEY and SMNVEV (reference sequence). With 8 bases clipped from V and 1 base from J, the junction kept 8 bases outside the gene matches. This CDR3 contains 16 residues. The CDR3 reads CASHSGGQLNTGELFF. DNA for the CDR3: TGTGCCAGCCATAGCGGGGGACAGTTGAACACCGGGGAGCTGTTTTTT.

This sequence joins TRBV27 and TRBJ2-7; 8 bases match TRBD1. The germline V gene encodes CDR1 MNHEY and CDR2 SMNVEV (reference sequence). This CDR3 has 14 residues. V lost 5 bases and J lost 6; bases outside the gene matches: 9. Here the CDR3 reads CASSPWTGSGEQYF. CDR3 sequence (DNA): TGTGCCAGCAGTCCCTGGACAGGGTCAGGCGAGCAGTACTTC.

The rearrangement joins TRBV19 to TRBJ2-2, with TRBD1 matching 7 bases. Germline V gives CDR1 LNHDA, CDR2 SQIVND (reference sequence). This CDR3 has 14 residues. J lost 3 bases, V lost 4 bases, and 2 bases had no gene match. The DNA of the CDR3 is TGTGCCAGTAGTACGGGACAGTACACCGGGGAGCTGTTTTTT. Its protein is CASSTGQYTGELFF.

V gene TRBV28 combines with J gene TRBJ2-3; D ambiguous. CDR3 length: 11 residues. The V end was cut by 5 bases, the J end by 3 bases, with 3 bases between. Germline CDR1 reads MDHEN; CDR2 reads SYDVKM. CDR3 nucleotides: TGTGCCAGCAGTCTGACAGATACGCAGTATTTT. It codes for CASSLTDTQYF.

V gene TRBV15 combines with J gene TRBJ2-1; no clear D. CDR3 length equals 11 residues. Germline CDR1 and CDR2: LNHNV and YYDKDF (reference sequence). V lost 2 bases and J 7 bases, leaving 3 bases between the germline ends. CDR3 sequence (DNA): TGTGCCACCAGCAGACTAAATGAGCAGTTCTTC. It specifies CATSRLNEQFF.

The chain joins TRBV11-2 to TRBJ2-5; 8 nucleotides line up with TRBD2. Trimming took 2 bases from V and 4 from J; bases not matched to a gene: 12. The CDR3 contains 17 residues. Looked up from germline, CDR1 is SGHAT and CDR2 is FQNNGV. CDR3 region: CASSLTVTGGPLETQYF. The CDR3 nucleotides are TGTGCCAGCAGCTTAACAGTAACGGGAGGGCCTTTAGAGACCCAGTACTTC.

The rearrangement links TRBV28 to TRBJ2-3; D is uncertain. The CDR3 loop spans 14 amino acids. The V gene's germline CDR1 is MDHEN and CDR2 SYDVKM. Trimming pared 3 bases from V and 2 bases from J, leaving 9 bases between. DNA of the CDR3: TGTGCCAGCAGTTTGGGCACCAACACAGATACGCAGTATTTT. Translated, it gives CASSLGTNTDTQYF.

The gene calls are TRBV28 and TRBJ2-2; 9 bases are shared with TRBD2. The CDR3 runs to 18 residues. Losses at the gene ends were 4 bases for V and 4 bases for J; bases not matched to a gene: 13. Germline V gene data show CDR1 as MDHEN and CDR2 as SYDVKM. CDR3 region: CASSSDWSAGGFTGELFF. Written as DNA, the CDR3 is TGTGCCAGCAGTTCTGATTGGTCAGCGGGAGGTTTCACCGGGGAGCTGTTTTTT. Variable domain in full (rest from reference TRBV28 and TRBJ2-2): DVKVTQSSRYLVKRTGEKVFLECVQDMDHENMFWYRQDPGLGLRLIYFSYDVKMKEKGDIPEGYSVSREKKERFSLILESASTNQTSMYLCASSSDWSAGGFTGELFFGEGSRLTVL.

V gene TRBV5-1 combines with J gene TRBJ2-7; 15 bases agree with TRBD2. Germline V gives CDR1 SGHRS, CDR2 YFSETQ. The CDR3 has 16 amino acids. V dropped 3 bases and J dropped 7; count of bases not matched to a gene: 8. CDR3 amino acids: CASSSGLAGGLQEQYF. The CDR3 DNA sequence: TGCGCCAGCAGCTCGGGACTAGCGGGAGGATTACAGGAGCAGTACTTC.

The CDR3 DNA is TGTGCCAGCATTCTCCAGGGCGCGGGGACTGAAGCTTTCTTT. Amino acids: CASILQGAGTEAFF. The rearrangement joins TRBV6-6 to TRBJ1-1; D is possibly TRBD1 (5 bases). V was shortened by 7 bases and J by 5 bases, with 17 bases between the two germline ends. The germline V gene has CDR1 MNHNY and CDR2 SVGAGI (reference sequence). The length of the CDR3 is 14 residues.

The chain carries TRBV6-1 and TRBJ2-5; no definite D call. The V end lost 8 bases, the J end lost 4 bases, and 11 bases lay between the germline ends. This CDR3 spans 12 amino acids. Germline V gene lookup returns CDR1 MNHNS and CDR2 SASEGT. The CDR3 here is CASGPRTETQYF. The CDR3 nucleotides are TGTGCCAGCGGTCCTAGAACAGAGACCCAGTACTTC.

Turning to this clone: The junction and the germline gene differ at one end; a read error may be behind it. V gene TRBV5-1 combines with J gene TRBJ1-1; 9 nucleotides line up with TRBD1. CDR3 length: 13 amino acids. CDR1 and CDR2 from the germline V gene are SGHRS and YFSETQ. CDR3 protein: CASTRDQQGARIF. DNA for the CDR3: TGCGCCAGCACGAGGGACCAACAGGGGGCGAGAATCTTT.

The chain uses TRBV6-1 and TRBJ1-4; D not certain. Trimming removed 7 bases from V and 3 bases from J, with 9 bases in between. This CDR3 contains 13 residues. In germline, CDR1 is MNHNS, CDR2 SASEGT. In DNA form, the CDR3 reads TGTGCCAGCATGCCACAGTCTAATGAAAAACTGTTTTTT. Translated, it gives CASMPQSNEKLFF.

The V gene is TRBV6-5, the J gene TRBJ2-7, with D possibly being TRBD1 (5 bases). V lost 6 bases and J 3 bases, leaving 12 bases between the germline ends. Per germline, CDR1 MNHEY and CDR2 SVGAGI. The CDR3 spans 13 residues. CDR3 sequence (DNA): TGTGCCAGCAGCCTGACAGTCAACTACGAGCAGTACTTC. As protein: CASSLTVNYEQYF.